Listed here are 11 T cell receptor beta chains from one sample, sequenced in a study of blood T cell repertoires in COVID-19. This table comes from immunoSEQ multiplex PCR, and its TCRdb copy is limited to in-frame clones, with some not included. The sample holds approximately 110,000 clones, approximately 82% seen once. Sequenced input: peripheral blood. These receptors originate from a woman of 80 years or more with acute or convalescent COVID-19.

J is TRBJ1-1 and V is TRBV6-6, with D possibly being TRBD1 (6 bases). CDR1 and CDR2 from the germline V gene are MNHNY and SVGAGI (reference sequence). Trimming left V 6 bases short and J 8 bases short, with 13 bases between. The CDR3 has 12 residues. Written as DNA, the CDR3 is TGTGCCAGCAGCCCTGGACAGCCGGAAGCTTTCTTT. It yields the protein CASSPGQPEAFF.

The chain uses TRBV5-5 and TRBJ2-2; TRBD1 matches at 12 bases. The CDR3 is made up of 15 amino acids. After removal of 4 bases from V and 5 bases from J, the junction contained 3 bases not matched to a gene. The germline V gene encodes CDR1 SGHKS and CDR2 YYEKEE (reference sequence). In DNA, the CDR3 is TGTGCCAGCAGCACGGGACAGGGGGCGACCGGGGAGCTGTTTTTT. Its translation is CASSTGQGATGELFF.

For the CDR3, the DNA is TGTGCCAGCAGCTTAGGGACTAGCGGGAGTAATGAGCAGTTCTTC. This codes for CASSLGTSGSNEQFF. J is TRBJ2-1 and V is TRBV11-3; TRBD2 agrees at 13 bases. The V segment lost 1 base and the J segment 7 bases; nucleotides outside the gene matches: 1. The CDR3 runs to 15 residues. The V gene's germline CDR1 is SGHNT and CDR2 YENEEA.

The chain is built from TRBV4-1 and TRBJ1-2; no definite D call. CDR1 is MGHRA and CDR2 is YSYEKL in the germline V gene. The V and J ends lost 2 bases and 3 bases respectively, with 16 bases between them. The CDR3 spans 16 residues. The CDR3, as DNA: TGCGCCAGCAGCCAACCAGACTTTTTCGCCCACTATGGCTACACCTTC. This gives the protein CASSQPDFFAHYGYTF.

The V call is TRBV10-2, the J call TRBJ2-1; TRBD2 matches at 8 bases. In germline, CDR1 is WSHSY, CDR2 SAAADI. The CDR3 sequence is 16 residues long. The V segment lost 4 bases and the J segment 4 bases; nucleotides outside the gene matches: 9. DNA of the CDR3: TGCGCCAGCAGTGTCACGACTAGCGAGAAATACAATGAGCAGTTCTTC. This sequence encodes CASSVTTSEKYNEQFF.

The V gene is TRBV5-6, the J gene TRBJ2-7; D might be TRBD1 (5 bases). This CDR3 has 14 residues. Trimming took off 4 bases at V and 4 bases at J, with 15 bases between the two ends. Germline loops: CDR1 SGHDT, CDR2 YYEEEE. The CDR3 loop is CASSVWGPNYEQYF. The DNA of the CDR3 is TGTGCCAGCAGCGTATGGGGCCCGAATTACGAGCAGTACTTC.

Written as DNA, the CDR3 is TGTGCCAGCAGTGCCACTAGCGGGAGGGCCCCCGGGGAGCTGTTTTTT. Encoded protein: CASSATSGRAPGELFF. The chain carries TRBV25-1 and TRBJ2-2; 13 nucleotides align to TRBD2. The germline CDR1 and CDR2 sequences are MGHDK and SYGVNS. The CDR3 has 16 amino acids. V was clipped by 4 bases and J by 6 bases; unmatched bases: 5.

The V call is TRBV19, the J call TRBJ2-6; D unclear. V lost 5 bases, J lost 0 bases, and 17 bases lay in between. Germline V gene data show CDR1 as LNHDA and CDR2 as SQIVND (reference sequence). The CDR3 covers 18 residues. In DNA, the CDR3 is TGTGCCAGTAGTCCCGAACCCTATACGGTCTCTGGGGCCAACGTCCTGACTTTC. It encodes CASSPEPYTVSGANVLTF. Looking up the rest from reference TRBV19 and TRBJ2-6 gives the full variable domain: DGGITQSPKYLFRKEGQNVTLSCEQNLNHDAMYWYRQDPGQGLRLIYYSQIVNDFQKGDIAEGYSVSREKKESFPLTVTSAQKNPTAFYLCASSPEPYTVSGANVLTFGAGSRLTVL.

The rearrangement links TRBV4-1 to TRBJ1-2; TRBD1 matches 9 bases. Per germline, CDR1 MGHRA and CDR2 YSYEKL. The CDR3 consists of 15 residues. Trimming took 1 base from V and 4 from J; bases not matched to a gene: 4. The CDR3 bases are TGCGCCAGCAGCCAAGGGACAGGGGAACTCTATGGCTACACCTTC. Protein product: CASSQGTGELYGYTF.

The rearrangement uses TRBV27 and TRBJ2-2; 7 bases match TRBD1. Trimming cost V 6 bases and J 6 bases; bases outside gene matches: 13. Germline V gives CDR1 MNHEY, CDR2 SMNVEV (reference sequence). There are 16 residues in the CDR3. This CDR3 is CASRKKGTALSGELFF. The CDR3 coding sequence is TGTGCCAGCAGGAAAAAGGGGACAGCTTTATCCGGGGAGCTGTTTTTT.

The chain recombines TRBV9 with TRBJ2-2, with D possibly matching TRBD1 (6 bases). The V end was cut by 0 bases, the J end by 6 bases, with 12 bases between. CDR3 length equals 15 residues. Germline loops: CDR1 SGDLS, CDR2 YYNGEE. The chain's CDR3 is CASSVGQGIAGELFF. CDR3 DNA: TGTGCCAGCAGCGTAGGCCAGGGGATCGCCGGGGAGCTGTTTTTT.